This TCR beta chain came from a study of identical twins. V was shortened by 1 base and J by 8 bases, with 8 bases between the two germline ends. The CDR3 extends over 12 amino acids. A universal primer site was added by template switching, and unique molecular identifiers were carried by the cDNA. TCRdb analysed the 5' RACE reads with MiXCR anew, one entry per CDR3 protein. Among approximately 700,000 distinct CDR3 sequences listed, around 6.1% were seen once. Study-level findings and limits: Twin sharing of out-of-frame TCR alpha was underestimated by models in monozygotic pairs. Fewer insertions characterized abundant cord blood beta clonotypes, whereas memory repertoires showed none.

All donors were healthy Caucasians. In this sample, this clonotype turned up many times. Its matching antigen is unknown. Material for sequencing was naive T cells sorted from blood. The rearrangement links TRBV12-3 or TRBV12-4 to TRBJ1-1, with a weak D call TRBD1 (5 bases). This sequence originates from a man aged 18 to 35 in good health. The CDR3 loop reads CASSLVWGEAFF. DNA of the CDR3: TGTGCCAGCAGTTTAGTATGGGGGGAAGCTTTCTTT.